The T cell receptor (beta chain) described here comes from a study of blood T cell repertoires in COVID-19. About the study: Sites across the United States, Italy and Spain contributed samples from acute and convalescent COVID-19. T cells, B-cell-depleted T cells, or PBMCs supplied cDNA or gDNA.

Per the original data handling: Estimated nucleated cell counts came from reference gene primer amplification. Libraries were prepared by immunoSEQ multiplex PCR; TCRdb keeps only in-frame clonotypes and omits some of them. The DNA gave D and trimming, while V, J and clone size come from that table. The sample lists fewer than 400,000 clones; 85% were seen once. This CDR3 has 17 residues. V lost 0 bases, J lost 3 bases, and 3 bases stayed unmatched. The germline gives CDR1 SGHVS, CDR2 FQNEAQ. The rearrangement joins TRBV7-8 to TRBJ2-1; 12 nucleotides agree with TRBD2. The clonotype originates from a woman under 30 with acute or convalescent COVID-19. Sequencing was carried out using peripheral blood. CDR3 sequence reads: CASSLARGLAGYNEQFF. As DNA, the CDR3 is TGTGCCAGCAGCTTAGCCCGGGGACTAGCGGGCTACAATGAGCAGTTCTTC.